This TCR beta chain originates from a study of beta chain features in type 1 diabetes. Study-wide findings and caveats: Type 1 diabetes patients had moderately but significantly shorter TCRB CDR3s in all four CD4+ subsets.

Expressed TCRB transcripts were sequenced, since all the RNA that had been isolated was reverse transcribed. Measured with immunoSEQ multiplex PCR; TCRdb has only the in-frame clones, and not every one. This sample has about 270,000 clones, with about 13% found just once. A few counts support this clone. The target antigen is unknown. In all sorted populations, purity surpassed 95%. This clonotype was obtained from a man aged 25 to 40 with type 1 diabetes. The sequenced sample was naive CD4+ T cells from blood.

CDR3: CASTRDRDYEQYF. The DNA for the CDR3 is TGTGCCAGCACTCGGGACAGGGACTACGAGCAGTACTTC. The chain recombines TRBV28 with TRBJ2-7, with TRBD1 matching over 9 bases. The CDR3 sequence is 13 residues long. The trim removed 7 bases at V and 3 bases at J, leaving 4 bases unmatched. Looked up from germline, CDR1 is MDHEN and CDR2 is SYDVKM.